The 2 T cell receptor beta chains below were found in one sample sequenced in a study of cytomegalovirus exposure and HLA in healthy donors. The PCR was carried out with 60 Vbeta primers and 13 Jbeta primers. Sequencing was performed with immunoSEQ multiplex PCR; in TCRdb, only in-frame clones are kept and a portion is missing. The sample consists of roughly 120,000 clones, 15% of them appearing once. Source material: PBMCs. Receptors originate from a woman aged 18-29 years in good health and CMV-seronegative.

The chain combines TRBV11-2 with TRBJ2-1; 9 bases fit TRBD2. V dropped 3 bases and J dropped 14; count of bases not matched to a gene: 5. CDR3 length: 12 residues. In germline, CDR1 is SGHAT, CDR2 FQNNGV. The DNA of the CDR3 is TGTGCCAGCAGCTTCGCGGGGGGGCCTGAGTTCTTC. It translates to CASSFAGGPEFF. Full variable domain (rest looked up from reference TRBV11-2 and TRBJ2-1): EAGVAQSPRYKIIEKRQSVAFWCNPISGHATLYWYQQILGQGPKLLIQFQNNGVVDDSQLPKDRFSAERLKGVDSTLKIQPAKLEDSAVYLCASSFAGGPEFFGPGTRLTVL.

The chain joins TRBV5-6 to TRBJ1-2, with D unresolved. This CDR3 has 15 amino acids. Germline CDR1 reads SGHDT; CDR2 reads YYEEEE. V dropped 1 base and J dropped 4 bases, with 14 bases sitting between them. The CDR3 reads CASSLFARSPYGYTF. In DNA form, the CDR3 reads TGTGCCAGCAGCTTGTTCGCCCGGTCCCCCTATGGCTACACCTTC.